These T cell receptor beta chains were read from a single sample in a study of T-cell reconstitution after alpha-beta-depleted transplantation in children. TCRdb called the PCR reads again in MiXCR, with one record for every CDR3 protein. The table has almost 250,000 distinct CDR3 sequences, roughly 25% seen once; the top ten hold roughly 2.7%. This material consisted of PBMCs, taken before TCRalphabeta/CD19-depleted stem cell transplant. All receptors derive from a girl aged 2 to 9 with Fanconi anemia, due to receive a stem cell transplant. The CDR3 runs from the conserved cysteine through the conserved F or W. Each record gives: D gene, J gene, V gene, clone size, CDR3 length, CDR3 protein, CDR3 DNA. D genes are given only for firm matches. Clone size is given for some rows only: seen once, a few or many times, or a class if the clone is expanded.

TRBD1	TRBJ2-2	TRBV9	few	15	CASSSGTGYTGELFF	TGTGCCAGCAGCTCTGGGACAGGGTACACCGGGGAGCTGTTTTTT
TRBD2	TRBJ2-1	TRBV11-2	few	17	CASSLEIWREKGNEQFF	TGTGCCAGCAGCTTAGAAATCTGGCGGGAGAAAGGCAATGAGCAGTTCTTC
NA	TRBJ2-2	TRBV29-1	NA	14	CSVVDRPNTGELFF	TGCAGCGTTGTAGACCGTCCTAACACCGGGGAGCTGTTTTTT
NA	TRBJ1-1	TRBV5-1	NA	15	CASKKFGQGNTEAFF	TGCGCCAGCAAGAAGTTCGGTCAGGGAAACACTGAAGCTTTCTTT
TRBD1	TRBJ2-2	TRBV6-1	many	14	CASMRDSTTGELFF	TGTGCCAGCATGAGGGACAGCACCACCGGGGAGCTGTTTTTT
NA	TRBJ2-3	TRBV7-2	NA	14	CASSLIVHTDTQYF	TGTGCCAGCAGCTTAATAGTACACACAGATACGCAGTATTTT
NA	TRBJ1-4	TRBV29-1	NA	14	CSVERGEANEKLFF	TGCAGCGTTGAAAGAGGGGAGGCTAATGAAAAACTGTTTTTT
NA	TRBJ2-3	TRBV12-5	many	12	CASGSSTDTQYF	TGTGCTAGTGGTTCGTCCACAGATACGCAGTATTTT
NA	TRBJ2-7	TRBV4-2	many	14	CASSQGTDPYEQYF	TGTGCCAGCAGCCAAGGGACGGACCCCTACGAGCAGTACTTC
TRBD1	TRBJ2-7	TRBV20-1	NA	16	CSAREDGTGGLYEQYF	TGCAGTGCTAGAGAGGATGGGACAGGGGGTCTCTACGAGCAGTACTTC
TRBD1	TRBJ2-5	TRBV29-1	NA	15	CSVDARDRGSETQYF	TGCAGCGTTGACGCTAGGGACAGGGGATCAGAGACCCAGTACTTC
NA	TRBJ2-1	TRBV29-1	NA	14	CSVWHRGGYNEQFF	TGCAGCGTTTGGCACAGGGGAGGATACAATGAGCAGTTCTTC
NA	TRBJ1-2	TRBV12-3/TRBV12-4	many	14	CASSFSRRGSGYTF	TGTGCCAGCAGTTTTAGCCGGAGAGGTTCGGGCTACACCTTC
TRBD1	TRBJ2-7	TRBV5-1	many	14	CASSLLTGAYEQYF	TGCGCCAGCAGCTTGTTGACAGGGGCGTACGAGCAGTACTTC
NA	TRBJ1-2	TRBV20-1	few	11	CSARDTIGGGF	TGCAGTGCTAGAGATACGATCGGAGGAGGCTTC
NA	TRBJ2-2	TRBV12-3/TRBV12-4	many	13	CASSPTGTGELFF	TGTGCCAGCAGTCCGACCGGGACCGGGGAGCTGTTTTTT
TRBD1	TRBJ1-4	TRBV29-1	many	12	CSAGTGGEKLFF	TGCAGCGCCGGGACAGGGGGTGAAAAACTGTTTTTT
NA	TRBJ2-7	TRBV6-1	NA	13	CASTRGRDYEQYF	TGTGCCAGCACGCGGGGGCGGGATTACGAGCAGTACTTC
NA	TRBJ1-1	TRBV10-3	many	13	CAIIPGDGTEAFF	TGTGCCATCATCCCGGGAGATGGCACTGAAGCTTTCTTT
NA	TRBJ2-5	TRBV20-1	many	15	CSVSTRLGRRQTQYF	TGCAGTGTTTCGACTCGGCTGGGTCGAAGGCAGACCCAGTACTTC
NA	TRBJ2-1	TRBV7-9	few	14	CASSLSPRGNEQFF	TGTGCCAGCAGCTTATCTCCCCGCGGCAATGAGCAGTTCTTC
TRBD1	TRBJ1-2	TRBV29-1	few	13	CSVDYRGEDGYTF	TGCAGCGTTGACTACAGGGGTGAGGATGGCTACACCTTC